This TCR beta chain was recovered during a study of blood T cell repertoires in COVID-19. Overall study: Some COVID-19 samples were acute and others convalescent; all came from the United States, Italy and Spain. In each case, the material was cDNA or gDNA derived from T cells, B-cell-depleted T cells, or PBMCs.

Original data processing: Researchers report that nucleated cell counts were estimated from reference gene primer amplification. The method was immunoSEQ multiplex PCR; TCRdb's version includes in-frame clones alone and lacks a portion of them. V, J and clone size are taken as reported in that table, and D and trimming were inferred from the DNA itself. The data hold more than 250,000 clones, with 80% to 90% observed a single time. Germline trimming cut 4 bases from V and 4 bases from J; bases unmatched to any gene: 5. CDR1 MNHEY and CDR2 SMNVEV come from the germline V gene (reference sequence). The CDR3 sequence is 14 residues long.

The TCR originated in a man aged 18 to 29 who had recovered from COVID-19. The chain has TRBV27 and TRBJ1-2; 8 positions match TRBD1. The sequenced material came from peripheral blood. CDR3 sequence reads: CASSWTGSAYGYTF. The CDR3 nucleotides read TGTGCCAGCAGTTGGACAGGGTCTGCCTATGGCTACACCTTC.